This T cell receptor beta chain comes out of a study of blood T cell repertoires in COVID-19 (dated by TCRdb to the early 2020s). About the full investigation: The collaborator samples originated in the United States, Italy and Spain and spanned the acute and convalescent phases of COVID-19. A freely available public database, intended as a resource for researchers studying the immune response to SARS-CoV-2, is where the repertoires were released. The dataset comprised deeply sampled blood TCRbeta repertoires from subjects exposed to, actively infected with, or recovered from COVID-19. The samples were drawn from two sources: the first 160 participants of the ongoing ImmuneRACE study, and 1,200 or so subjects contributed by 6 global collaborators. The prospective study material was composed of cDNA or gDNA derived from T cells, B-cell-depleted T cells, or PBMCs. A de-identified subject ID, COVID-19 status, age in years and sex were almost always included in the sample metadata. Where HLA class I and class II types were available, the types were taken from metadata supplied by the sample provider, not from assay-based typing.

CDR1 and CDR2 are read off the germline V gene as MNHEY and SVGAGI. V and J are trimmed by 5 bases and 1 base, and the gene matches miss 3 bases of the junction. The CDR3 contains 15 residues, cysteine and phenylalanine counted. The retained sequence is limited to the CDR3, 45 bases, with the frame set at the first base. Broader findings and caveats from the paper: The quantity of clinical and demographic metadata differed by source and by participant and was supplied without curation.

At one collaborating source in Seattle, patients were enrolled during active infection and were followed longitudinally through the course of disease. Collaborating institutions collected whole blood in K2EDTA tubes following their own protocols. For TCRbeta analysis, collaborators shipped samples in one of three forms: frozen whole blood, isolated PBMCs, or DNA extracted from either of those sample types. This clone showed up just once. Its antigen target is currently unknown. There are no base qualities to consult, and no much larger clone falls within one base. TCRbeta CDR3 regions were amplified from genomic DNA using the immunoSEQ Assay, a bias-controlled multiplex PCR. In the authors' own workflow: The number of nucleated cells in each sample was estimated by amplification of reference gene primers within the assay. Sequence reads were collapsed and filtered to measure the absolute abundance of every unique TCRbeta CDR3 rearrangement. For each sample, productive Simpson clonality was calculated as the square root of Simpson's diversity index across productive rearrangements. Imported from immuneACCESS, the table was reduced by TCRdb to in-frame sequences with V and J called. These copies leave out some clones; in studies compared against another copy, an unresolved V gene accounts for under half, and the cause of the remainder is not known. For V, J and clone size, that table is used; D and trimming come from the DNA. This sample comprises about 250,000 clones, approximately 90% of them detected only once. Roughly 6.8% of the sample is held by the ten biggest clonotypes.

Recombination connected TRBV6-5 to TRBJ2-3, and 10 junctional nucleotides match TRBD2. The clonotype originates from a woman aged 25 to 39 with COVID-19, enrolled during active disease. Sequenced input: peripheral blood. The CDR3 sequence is CASSRTSGRTDTQYF. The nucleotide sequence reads TGTGCCAGCAGTCGGACTAGCGGTCGCACAGATACGCAGTATTTT.